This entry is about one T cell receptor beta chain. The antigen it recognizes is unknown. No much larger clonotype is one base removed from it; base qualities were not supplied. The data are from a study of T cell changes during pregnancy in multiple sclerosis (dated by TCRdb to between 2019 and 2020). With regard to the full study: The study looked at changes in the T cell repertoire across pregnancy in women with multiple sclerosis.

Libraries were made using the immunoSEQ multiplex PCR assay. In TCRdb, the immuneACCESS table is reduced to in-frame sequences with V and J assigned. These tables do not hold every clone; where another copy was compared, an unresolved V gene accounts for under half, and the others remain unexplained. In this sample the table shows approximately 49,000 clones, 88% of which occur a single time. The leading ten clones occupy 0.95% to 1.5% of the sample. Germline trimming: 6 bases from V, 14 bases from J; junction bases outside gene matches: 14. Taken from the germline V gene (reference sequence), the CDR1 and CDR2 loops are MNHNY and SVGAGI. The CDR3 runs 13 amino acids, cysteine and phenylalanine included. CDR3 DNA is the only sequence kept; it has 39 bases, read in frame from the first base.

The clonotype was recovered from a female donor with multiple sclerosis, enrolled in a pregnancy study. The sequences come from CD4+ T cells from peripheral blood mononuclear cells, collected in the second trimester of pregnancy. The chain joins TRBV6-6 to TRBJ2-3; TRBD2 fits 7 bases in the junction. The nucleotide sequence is TGTGCCAGCAGCCAACTGGGAGCGGGAACCTCGTATTTT. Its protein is CASSQLGAGTSYF.